This T cell receptor beta chain came from a study of T cells after yellow fever vaccination. Note on this clonotype: Relative to the germline gene, one junction end is altered; a read error may explain this.

Germline V gives CDR1 SGHTS, CDR2 YDEGEE. The CDR3 extends over 12 amino acids. TCRdb re-called the 5' RACE reads with MiXCR, one entry per CDR3 protein. The sample records about 400,000 distinct CDR3 sequences, more than 5.5% being singletons. The rearrangement links TRBV5-8 to TRBJ2-7; D is undetermined. Material: PBMCs, obtained 5 days after the yellow fever booster vaccination. The clonotype originates from a man aged 25 to 40 who received the YFV17D yellow fever vaccine. The CDR3: CAISSKFYEQYF. CDR3 coding DNA: TGTGCCATCAGCTCCAAGTTCTACGAGCAGTACTTC.